This entry lists 17 T cell receptor beta chains sequenced from one sample in a study of blood T cell repertoires in COVID-19. TCRdb keeps only in-frame clones here, not all; method: immunoSEQ multiplex PCR. The table shows some 200,000 clones, with 80% to 90% occurring only once. The sequencing input was PBMCs or T cells enriched from blood (not recorded which). The receptors shown here come from a woman in her 40s with acute COVID-19.

The chain is built from TRBV6-5 and TRBJ1-4; 11 bases are shared with TRBD1. The CDR3 totals 15 residues. The germline gives CDR1 MNHEY, CDR2 SVGAGI. With V trimmed by 5 bases and J by 5 bases, 4 bases remained unmatched. This CDR3 is CASSPGTGGNEKLFF. DNA for the CDR3: TGTGCCAGCAGTCCCGGGACAGGGGGGAATGAAAAACTGTTTTTT.

V is TRBV19 and J is TRBJ1-5; TRBD1 agrees at 9 bases. The CDR3 contains 16 residues. CDR1 is LNHDA, CDR2 SQIVND, per germline (reference sequence). The ends lost 10 bases at V and 6 bases at J; junction bases unmatched: 16. The CDR3 DNA reads TGTGCCACCAGAAGGGGGACAGGGAGAAAGGGTCAGCCCCAGCATTTT. As protein: CATRRGTGRKGQPQHF.

The V call is TRBV7-2, the J call TRBJ2-5; perhaps TRBD1 as D (5 bases). This CDR3 is built from 15 residues. Trimming pared 1 base from V and 4 bases from J, leaving 13 bases between. The germline gives CDR1 SGHTA, CDR2 FQGNSA. In DNA, the CDR3 is TGTGCCAGCAGCTTAGACCCACGACAGATAGAGACCCAGTACTTC. It yields the protein CASSLDPRQIETQYF. Filled out from reference TRBV7-2 and TRBJ2-5, the complete variable domain reads GAGVSQSPSNKVTEKGKDVELRCDPISGHTALYWYRQSLGQGLEFLIYFQGNSAPDKSGLPSDRFSAERTGGSVSTLTIQRTQQEDSAVYLCASSLDPRQIETQYFGPGTRLLVL.

This rearrangement joins TRBV15 to TRBJ1-5; D not certain. V was trimmed by 4 bases and J by 7 bases, leaving 8 bases between them. This CDR3 region has 12 residues. From germline, CDR1 is LNHNV and CDR2 YYDKDF (reference sequence). CDR3 nucleotides: TGTGCCACCAGCATGGGCAGACAGCCCCAGCATTTT. Its protein is CATSMGRQPQHF.

This rearrangement joins TRBV6-2 or TRBV6-3 to TRBJ1-1, with 7 bases lining up with TRBD1. The V and J ends lost 4 bases and 8 bases, in that order; junction bases with no gene match: 19. In germline, CDR1 is MNHEY, CDR2 SVGEGT. The CDR3 extends over 17 amino acids. CDR3 bases: TGTGCCAGCAGTTTCCGAATCGGGGACAGCCAAAGAAGGGAAGCTTTCTTT. Amino acid sequence: CASSFRIGDSQRREAFF.

This chain connects TRBV11-3 to TRBJ2-3; 7 bases match TRBD2. From germline, CDR1 is SGHNT and CDR2 YENEEA. The CDR3 length is 18 residues. The V segment lost 1 base and the J segment 5 bases; nucleotides outside the gene matches: 15. The CDR3: CASSLGPSLRGRGDTQYF. CDR3 coding DNA: TGTGCCAGCAGCTTAGGCCCCTCTCTCCGGGGGAGGGGAGATACGCAGTATTTT.

This chain links TRBV19 with TRBJ1-5; D gene unclear. V was clipped by 2 bases and J by 4 bases, with 12 bases between them. The CDR3 loop spans 15 amino acids. CDR1 LNHDA and CDR2 SQIVND come from the germline V gene (reference sequence). This CDR3 reads CASSIRIGDNQPQHF. The CDR3 DNA reads TGTGCCAGTAGTATAAGGATAGGAGATAATCAGCCCCAGCATTTT.

This chain connects TRBV6-5 to TRBJ1-1; D is unresolved. Deletions cut 2 bases from V and 5 bases from J, with 9 bases between. This CDR3 is 13 amino acids long. The germline V gene encodes CDR1 MNHEY and CDR2 SVGAGI. The CDR3 loop reads CASSYGLYTEAFF. The CDR3, as DNA: TGTGCCAGCAGTTACGGCCTGTATACTGAAGCTTTCTTT.

The rearrangement joins TRBV3-1 (or the pseudogene TRBV3-2) to TRBJ1-1; D remains ambiguous. This CDR3 contains 17 residues. From germline, CDR1 is LGHDT and CDR2 YNNKEL (reference sequence). Trimming removed 4 bases from V and 4 bases from J, with 22 bases in between. This CDR3 reads CASSLTGSIQTPTEAFF. In DNA, the CDR3 is TGTGCCAGCAGCCTGACCGGGAGTATCCAAACACCCACTGAAGCTTTCTTT.

This chain joins TRBV5-4 and TRBJ2-7; D is unclear. Trimming left V 0 bases short and J 5 bases short, with 9 bases between. This CDR3 region has 13 residues. Germline values: CDR1 SGHNT, CDR2 YYREEE (reference sequence). The CDR3 sequence is CASSLDSIHEQYV. The CDR3 DNA reads TGTGCCAGCAGCTTGGACTCTATCCACGAGCAGTACGTC.

This clone was seen more than once but under ten times. This chain links TRBV11-3 with TRBJ1-1, with D possibly being TRBD1 (6 bases). CDR1 and CDR2 (germline): SGHNT, YENEEA. The CDR3 spans 13 residues. The V and J ends lost 5 bases and 4 bases respectively, with 11 bases between them. The CDR3 region is CASSGGGATEAFF. The CDR3 coding sequence is TGTGCCAGCAGCGGTGGGGGGGCCACTGAAGCTTTCTTT.

V usage is TRBV27 and J usage is TRBJ2-1; the match to TRBD2 covers 8 bases. Germline lookup yields CDR1 MNHEY and CDR2 SMNVEV (reference sequence). The J segment lost 8 bases and the V segment lost 4 bases, leaving 13 bases of the junction unmatched. The CDR3 spans 16 residues. CDR3 sequence reads: CASSSTGTSWPHEQFF. CDR3 DNA sequence: TGTGCCAGCAGTTCAACCGGGACTAGTTGGCCTCATGAGCAGTTCTTC.

The rearrangement uses TRBV5-4 and TRBJ1-4, with 10 positions matching TRBD1. This CDR3 comprises 16 residues. Germline V gene lookup returns CDR1 SGHNT and CDR2 YYREEE (reference sequence). V dropped 0 bases and J dropped 8; count of bases not matched to a gene: 7. CDR3 loop: CASSLARQGAREKLFF. CDR3 in DNA: TGTGCCAGCAGCTTGGCTAGACAGGGGGCCCGGGAAAAACTGTTTTTT.

J is TRBJ1-5 and V is TRBV15; D remains unclear. This CDR3 spans 15 amino acids. V lost 5 bases to trimming and J lost 1 base, with 12 bases between them. Germline V lookup: CDR1 LNHNV, CDR2 YYDKDF (reference sequence). CDR3 loop: CATSPTGGSNQPQHF. CDR3 sequence (DNA): TGTGCCACCAGCCCCACTGGCGGGAGCAATCAGCCCCAGCATTTT.

The V gene is TRBV2, the J gene TRBJ1-5; D remains ambiguous. Germline V gene data show CDR1 as SNHLY and CDR2 as FYNNEI. The CDR3 is made up of 13 amino acids. Trimming took off 4 bases at V and 0 bases at J, with 4 bases between the two ends. The CDR3 bases are TGTGCCAGCAGTGGTAATAGCAATCAGCCCCAGCATTTT. It translates to CASSGNSNQPQHF.

The V call is TRBV3-1 (or the pseudogene TRBV3-2), the J call TRBJ2-5, with 7 bases that match TRBD1. CDR1 LGHDT and CDR2 YNNKEL come from the germline V gene (reference sequence). Trimming cost V 1 base and J 5 bases; bases outside gene matches: 10. The CDR3 spans 16 residues. The CDR3 sequence is CASSQGYRGVWETQYF. The CDR3 DNA follows: TGTGCCAGCAGCCAAGGATACAGGGGCGTTTGGGAGACCCAGTACTTC.

CDR3 DNA sequence: TGTGCCAGCATTCCGGACTCCTTTCCGGGACAGGGTTGTGGCTACACCTTC. It codes for CASIPDSFPGQGCGYTF. The rearrangement joins TRBV21-1 to TRBJ1-2; the table's TRBD1 call for D was not verified on the DNA. TRBV21-1 is termed a pseudogene. The CDR3 extends over 17 amino acids.